The sequence of this T cell receptor (beta chain) was determined in a study of T cells in tuberculosis. The overall study: T cells were selected with CD1B tetramers loaded with glucose monomycolate.

The table came from immunoSEQ multiplex PCR; TCRdb's copy has only in-frame clones and leaves some out. The repertoire includes 50,000 to 65,000 clones, around 90% of them detected once, and 20% to 25% sits in the top ten. Thawed, overnight-rested PBMC were stained with GMM-loaded CD1B tetramer, viability dye and anti-CD3, then sorted. The lipid loaded on the CD1B tetramers was C32 glucose monomycolate from Rhodococcus equi. Trimming removed 0 bases from V and 10 bases from J, with 9 bases in between. The CDR3 length is 13 residues. CDR1 is SGHNT and CDR2 is YENEEA in the germline V gene. Sequenced input: CD1b-GMM tetramer-negative cells sorted from PBMCs. The rearrangement links TRBV11-3 to TRBJ1-4; D remains unclear. The origin of this receptor is an adult woman with latent tuberculosis. The CDR3 region is CASSLDPFRKLFF. The CDR3 region has the DNA TGTGCCAGCAGCTTAGATCCGTTCAGAAAACTGTTTTTT.